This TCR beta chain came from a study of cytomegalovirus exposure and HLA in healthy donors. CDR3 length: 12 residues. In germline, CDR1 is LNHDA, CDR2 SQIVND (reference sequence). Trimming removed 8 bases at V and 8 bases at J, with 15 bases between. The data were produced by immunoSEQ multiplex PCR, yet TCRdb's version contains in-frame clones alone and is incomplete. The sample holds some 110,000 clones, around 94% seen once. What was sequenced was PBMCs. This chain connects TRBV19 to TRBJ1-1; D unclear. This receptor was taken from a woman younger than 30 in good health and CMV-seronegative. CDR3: CASGIPRREAFF. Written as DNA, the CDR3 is TGTGCCAGTGGAATTCCACGGAGGGAAGCTTTCTTT.